This T cell receptor beta chain came from a study of T-cell memory formation after mild COVID-19. Overall study findings and caveats: Those CD4+ clones that contracted were mainly in CM and EM (CD8+ ones in EMRA).

Of note for this clonotype: No antigen is known for it.

A single record per CDR3 protein comes from TCRdb applying MiXCR to the 5' RACE reads. The sample has 100,000 to 150,000 distinct CDR3 sequences, 17% seen once. This CDR3 is built from 13 residues. V dropped 7 bases and J dropped 0 bases, with 10 bases sitting between them. Input material: PBMCs or a T cell subset sorted from them (not recorded which). This receptor was taken from a man between 18 and 35 years old who had mild COVID-19 (a few samples of this study predate the infection). Cell type and time point are not known. The chain employs TRBV12-3 or TRBV12-4 and TRBJ2-7; perhaps TRBD1 as D (5 bases). In DNA form, the CDR3 reads TGTGCCAGCACCCGACAGTACTCCTACGAGCAGTACTTC. This sequence encodes CASTRQYSYEQYF.